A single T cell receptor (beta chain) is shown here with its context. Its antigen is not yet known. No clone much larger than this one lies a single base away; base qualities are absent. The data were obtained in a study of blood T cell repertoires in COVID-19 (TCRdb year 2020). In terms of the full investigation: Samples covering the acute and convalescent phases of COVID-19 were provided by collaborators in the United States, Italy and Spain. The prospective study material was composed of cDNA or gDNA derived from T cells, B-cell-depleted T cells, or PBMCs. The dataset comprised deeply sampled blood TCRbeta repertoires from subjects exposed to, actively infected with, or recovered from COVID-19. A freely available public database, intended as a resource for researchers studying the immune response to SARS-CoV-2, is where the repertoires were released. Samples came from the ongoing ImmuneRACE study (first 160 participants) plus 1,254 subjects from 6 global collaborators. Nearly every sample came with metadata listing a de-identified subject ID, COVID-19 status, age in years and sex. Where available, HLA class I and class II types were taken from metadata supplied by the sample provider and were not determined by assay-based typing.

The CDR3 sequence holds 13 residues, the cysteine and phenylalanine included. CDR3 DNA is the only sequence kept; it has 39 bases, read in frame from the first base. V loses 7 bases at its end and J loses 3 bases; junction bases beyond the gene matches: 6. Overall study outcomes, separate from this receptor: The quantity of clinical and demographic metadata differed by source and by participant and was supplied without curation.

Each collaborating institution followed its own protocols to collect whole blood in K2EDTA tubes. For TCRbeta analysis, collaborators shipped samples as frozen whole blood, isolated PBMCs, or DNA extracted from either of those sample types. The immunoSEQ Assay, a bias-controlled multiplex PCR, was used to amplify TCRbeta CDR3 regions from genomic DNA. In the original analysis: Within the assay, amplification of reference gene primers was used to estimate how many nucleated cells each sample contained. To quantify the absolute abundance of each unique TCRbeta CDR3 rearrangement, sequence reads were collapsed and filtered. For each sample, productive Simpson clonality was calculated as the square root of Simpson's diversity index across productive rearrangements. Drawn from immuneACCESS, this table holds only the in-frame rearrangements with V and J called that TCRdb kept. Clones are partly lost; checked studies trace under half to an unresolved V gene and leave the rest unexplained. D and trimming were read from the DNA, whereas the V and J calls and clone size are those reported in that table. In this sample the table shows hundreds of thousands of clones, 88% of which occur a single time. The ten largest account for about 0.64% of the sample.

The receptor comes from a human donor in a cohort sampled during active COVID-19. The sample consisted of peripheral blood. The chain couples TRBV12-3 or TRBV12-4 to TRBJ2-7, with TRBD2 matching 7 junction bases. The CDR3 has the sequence CASKQTSNYEQYF. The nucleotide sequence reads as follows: TGTGCCAGCAAACAGACTAGCAACTACGAGCAGTACTTC.